There are many counts of the clone carrying this TCR beta chain. Other nucleotide sequences in the sample specify the same CDR3. Original analysis: Using reference gene primer amplification, nucleated cell counts were estimated. Clones were sequenced by immunoSEQ multiplex PCR, and TCRdb holds only the in-frame ones, with some missing. V, J and clone size are those of that table, while D and trimming were read from the DNA. The table includes more than 200,000 clones, around 87% detected once. The data belong to a study of blood T cell repertoires in COVID-19. Study at large: The study drew acute and convalescent COVID-19 samples from the United States, Italy and Spain.

The CDR3 extends over 13 amino acids. The germline CDR1 and CDR2 sequences are GTSNPN and SVGIG (reference sequence). Trimming cost V 3 bases and J 0 bases, with 6 bases left between them. This TCR derives from a woman in her sixties or seventies with COVID-19, enrolled during active disease. The specimen sequenced was peripheral blood. The chain couples TRBV30 to TRBJ1-5, with a possible D match to TRBD1 (5 bases). This chain's CDR3 is CAWSRDSNQPQHF. The CDR3 coding sequence is TGTGCCTGGAGCAGGGATAGCAATCAGCCCCAGCATTTT.